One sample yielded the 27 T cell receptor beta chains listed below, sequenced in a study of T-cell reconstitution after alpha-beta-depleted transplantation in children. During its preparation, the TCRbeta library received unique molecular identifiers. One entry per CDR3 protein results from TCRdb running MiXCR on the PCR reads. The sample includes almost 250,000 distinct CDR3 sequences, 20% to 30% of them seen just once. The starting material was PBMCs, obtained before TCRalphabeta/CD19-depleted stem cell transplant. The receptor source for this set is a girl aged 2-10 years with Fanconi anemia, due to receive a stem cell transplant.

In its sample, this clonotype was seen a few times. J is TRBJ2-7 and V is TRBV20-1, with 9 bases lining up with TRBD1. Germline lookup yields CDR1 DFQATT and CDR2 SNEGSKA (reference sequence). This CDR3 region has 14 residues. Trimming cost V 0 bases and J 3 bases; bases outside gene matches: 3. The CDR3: CSARDMTGGYEQYF. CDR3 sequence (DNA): TGCAGTGCTAGAGATATGACAGGGGGCTACGAGCAGTACTTC.

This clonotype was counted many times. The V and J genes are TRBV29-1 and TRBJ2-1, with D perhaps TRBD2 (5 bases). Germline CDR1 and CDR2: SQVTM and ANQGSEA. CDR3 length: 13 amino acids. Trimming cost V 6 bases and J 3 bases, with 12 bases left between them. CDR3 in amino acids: CSVGRTLYNEQFF. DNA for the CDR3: TGCAGCGTCGGTCGGACTCTCTACAATGAGCAGTTCTTC.

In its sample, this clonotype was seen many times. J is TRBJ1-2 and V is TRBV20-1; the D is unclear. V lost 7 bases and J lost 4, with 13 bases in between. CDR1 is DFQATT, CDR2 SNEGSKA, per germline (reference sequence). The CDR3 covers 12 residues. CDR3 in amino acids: CSVGEGIYGYTF. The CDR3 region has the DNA TGCAGTGTTGGGGAGGGAATCTATGGCTACACCTTC.

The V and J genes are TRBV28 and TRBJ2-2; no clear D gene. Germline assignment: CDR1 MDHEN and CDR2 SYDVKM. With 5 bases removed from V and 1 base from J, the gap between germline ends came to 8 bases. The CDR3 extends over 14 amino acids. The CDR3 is CASSTTKNTGELFF. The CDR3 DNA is TGTGCCAGCAGTACCACAAAGAACACCGGGGAGCTGTTTTTT.

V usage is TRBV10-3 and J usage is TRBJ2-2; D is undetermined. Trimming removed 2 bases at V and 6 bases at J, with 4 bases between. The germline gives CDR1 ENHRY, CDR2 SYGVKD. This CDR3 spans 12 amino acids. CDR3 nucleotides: TGTGCCATCAGTGAGGGGCCCGGGGAGCTGTTTTTT. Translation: CAISEGPGELFF.

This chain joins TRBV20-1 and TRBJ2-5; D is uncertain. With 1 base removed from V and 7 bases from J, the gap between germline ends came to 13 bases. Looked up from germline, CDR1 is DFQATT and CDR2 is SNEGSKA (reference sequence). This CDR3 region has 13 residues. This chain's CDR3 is CSARVYRVATQYF. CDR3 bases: TGCAGTGCTAGAGTGTATAGGGTGGCGACCCAGTACTTC.

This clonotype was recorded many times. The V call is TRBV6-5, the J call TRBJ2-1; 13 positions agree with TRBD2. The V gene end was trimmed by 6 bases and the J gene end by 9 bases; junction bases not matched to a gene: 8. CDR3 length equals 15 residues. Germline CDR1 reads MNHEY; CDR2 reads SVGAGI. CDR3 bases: TGTGCCAGCAGCCACCAAACTAGCGGGGGGGGTGAGCAGTTCTTC. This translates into CASSHQTSGGGEQFF.

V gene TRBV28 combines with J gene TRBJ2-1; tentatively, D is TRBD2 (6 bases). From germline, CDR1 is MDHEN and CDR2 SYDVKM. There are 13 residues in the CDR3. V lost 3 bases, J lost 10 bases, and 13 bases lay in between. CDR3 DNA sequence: TGTGCCAGCAGTTTTGGGGGGAGCGCGGAGCAGTTCTTC. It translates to CASSFGGSAEQFF.

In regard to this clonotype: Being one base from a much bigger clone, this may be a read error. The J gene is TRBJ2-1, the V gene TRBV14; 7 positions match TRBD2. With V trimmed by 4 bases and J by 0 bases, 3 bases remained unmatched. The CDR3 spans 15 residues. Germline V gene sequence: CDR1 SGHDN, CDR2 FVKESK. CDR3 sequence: CASSRGLTSYNEQFF. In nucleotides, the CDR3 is TGTGCCAGCAGCCGGGGACTAACCTCCTACAATGAGCAGTTCTTC.

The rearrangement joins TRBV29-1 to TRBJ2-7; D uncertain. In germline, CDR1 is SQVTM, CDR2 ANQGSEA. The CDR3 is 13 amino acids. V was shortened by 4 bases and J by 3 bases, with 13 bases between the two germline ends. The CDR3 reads CSVVSPLDYEQYF. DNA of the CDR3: TGCAGCGTTGTTAGTCCACTGGACTACGAGCAGTACTTC.

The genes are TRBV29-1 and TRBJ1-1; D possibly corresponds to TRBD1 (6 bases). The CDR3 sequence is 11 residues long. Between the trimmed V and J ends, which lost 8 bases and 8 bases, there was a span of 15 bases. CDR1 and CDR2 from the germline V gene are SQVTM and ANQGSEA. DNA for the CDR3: TGCAGCCCTGGGACATCTCAAGAAGCTTTCTTT. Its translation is CSPGTSQEAFF.

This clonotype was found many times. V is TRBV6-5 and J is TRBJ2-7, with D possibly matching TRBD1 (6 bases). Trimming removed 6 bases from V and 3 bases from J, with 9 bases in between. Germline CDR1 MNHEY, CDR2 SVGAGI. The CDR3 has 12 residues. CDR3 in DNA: TGTGCCAGCAGGTCAGGGGTCTACGAGCAGTACTTC. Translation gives CASRSGVYEQYF.

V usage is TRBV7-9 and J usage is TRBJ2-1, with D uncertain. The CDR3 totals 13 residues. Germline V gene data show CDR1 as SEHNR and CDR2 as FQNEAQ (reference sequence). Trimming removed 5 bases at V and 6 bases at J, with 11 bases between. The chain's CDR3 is CASSPYQSNEQFF. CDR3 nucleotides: TGTGCCAGCAGCCCCTACCAAAGCAATGAGCAGTTCTTC.

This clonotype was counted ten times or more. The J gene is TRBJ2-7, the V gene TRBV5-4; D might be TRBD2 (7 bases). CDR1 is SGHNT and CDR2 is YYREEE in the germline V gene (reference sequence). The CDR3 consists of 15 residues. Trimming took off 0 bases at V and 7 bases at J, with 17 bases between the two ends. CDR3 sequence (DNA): TGTGCCAGCAGCTTGGGTACGGCGGGGGCGCTTGAGCAGTACTTC. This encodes CASSLGTAGALEQYF.

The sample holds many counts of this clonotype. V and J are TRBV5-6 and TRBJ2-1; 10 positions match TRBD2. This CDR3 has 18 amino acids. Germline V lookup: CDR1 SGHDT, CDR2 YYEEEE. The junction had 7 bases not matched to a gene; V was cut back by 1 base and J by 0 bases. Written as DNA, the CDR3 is TGTGCCAGCAGCTTGAATTTACTAGCGGGGAGCTCCTACAATGAGCAGTTCTTC. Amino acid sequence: CASSLNLLAGSSYNEQFF.

The CDR3 nucleotides are TGTGCCAGCAGCTCGTCCGGACAGGGCCCCTACGAGCAGTACTTC. It is translated as CASSSSGQGPYEQYF. This chain connects TRBV7-9 to TRBJ2-7; 8 positions match TRBD1. Per the germline V gene, CDR1 is SEHNR and CDR2 is FQNEAQ (reference sequence). The CDR3 is 15 residues long. The junction had 7 bases not matched to a gene; V was cut back by 4 bases and J by 2 bases.

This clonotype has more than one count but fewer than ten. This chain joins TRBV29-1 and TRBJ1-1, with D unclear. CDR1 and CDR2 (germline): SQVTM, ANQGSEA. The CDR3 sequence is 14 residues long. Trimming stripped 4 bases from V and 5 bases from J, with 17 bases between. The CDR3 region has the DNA TGCAGCGTTGCGCCCTTATATAAGAAAACTGAAGCTTTCTTT. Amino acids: CSVAPLYKKTEAFF.

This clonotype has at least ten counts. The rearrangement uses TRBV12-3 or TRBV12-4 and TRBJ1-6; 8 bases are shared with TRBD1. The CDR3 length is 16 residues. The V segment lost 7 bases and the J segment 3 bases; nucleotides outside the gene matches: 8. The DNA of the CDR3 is TGTGCCAGCAAGGGGGGGACAGGTGGCTATAATTCACCCCTCCACTTT. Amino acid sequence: CASKGGTGGYNSPLHF.

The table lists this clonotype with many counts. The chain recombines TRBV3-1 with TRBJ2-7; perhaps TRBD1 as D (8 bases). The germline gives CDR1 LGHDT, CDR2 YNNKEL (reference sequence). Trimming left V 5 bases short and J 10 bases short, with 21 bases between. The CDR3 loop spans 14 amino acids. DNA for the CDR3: TGTGCCAGCAGCGAGCGGGACAGGCTCACCTTACAGTACTTC. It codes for CASSERDRLTLQYF.

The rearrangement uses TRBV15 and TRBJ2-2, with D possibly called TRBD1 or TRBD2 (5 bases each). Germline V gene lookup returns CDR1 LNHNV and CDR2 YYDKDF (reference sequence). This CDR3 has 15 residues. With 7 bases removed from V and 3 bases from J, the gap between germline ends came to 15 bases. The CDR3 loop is CATKELGADTGELFF. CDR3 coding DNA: TGTGCCACCAAGGAACTAGGGGCCGACACCGGGGAGCTGTTTTTT.

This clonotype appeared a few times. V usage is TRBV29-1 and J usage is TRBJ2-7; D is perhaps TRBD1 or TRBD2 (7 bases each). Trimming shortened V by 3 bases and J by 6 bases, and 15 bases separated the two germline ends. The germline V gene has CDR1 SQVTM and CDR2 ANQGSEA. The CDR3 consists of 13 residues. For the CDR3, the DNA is TGCAGCGTTGAGAGGGGGCCGGGGGGCGAGCAGTACTTC. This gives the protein CSVERGPGGEQYF.

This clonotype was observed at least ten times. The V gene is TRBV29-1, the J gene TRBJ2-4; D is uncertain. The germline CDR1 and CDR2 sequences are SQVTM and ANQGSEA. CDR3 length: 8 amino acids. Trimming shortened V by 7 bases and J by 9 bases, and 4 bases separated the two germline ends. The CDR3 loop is CSGVIQYF. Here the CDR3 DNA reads TGCAGCGGCGTCATTCAGTACTTC.

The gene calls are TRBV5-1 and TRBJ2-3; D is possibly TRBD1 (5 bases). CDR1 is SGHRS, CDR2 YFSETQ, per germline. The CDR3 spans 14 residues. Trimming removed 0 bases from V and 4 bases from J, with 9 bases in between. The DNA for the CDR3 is TGCGCCAGCAGCTTGGCTCGCAGGGCAGATACGCAGTATTTT. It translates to CASSLARRADTQYF.

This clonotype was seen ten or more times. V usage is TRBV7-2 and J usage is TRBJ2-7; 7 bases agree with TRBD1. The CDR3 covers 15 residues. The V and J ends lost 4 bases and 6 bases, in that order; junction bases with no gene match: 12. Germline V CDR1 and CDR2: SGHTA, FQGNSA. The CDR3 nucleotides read TGTGCCAGCAGCTCCTTCACAGGGGAAGGGGGCGAGCAGTACTTC. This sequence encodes CASSSFTGEGGEQYF.

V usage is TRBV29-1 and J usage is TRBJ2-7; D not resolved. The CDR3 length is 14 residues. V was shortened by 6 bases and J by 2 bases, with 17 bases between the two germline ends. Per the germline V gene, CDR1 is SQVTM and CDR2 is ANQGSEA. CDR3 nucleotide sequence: TGCAGCGTAGCCCCCAACTCCGGGCCCTACGAGCAGTACTTC. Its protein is CSVAPNSGPYEQYF.

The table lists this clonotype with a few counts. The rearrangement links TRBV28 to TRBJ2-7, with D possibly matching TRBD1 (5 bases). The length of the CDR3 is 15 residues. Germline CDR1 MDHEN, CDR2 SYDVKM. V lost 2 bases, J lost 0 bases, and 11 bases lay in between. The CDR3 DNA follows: TGTGCCAGCAGTTTAAGCCAGGGTTACTCCTACGAGCAGTACTTC. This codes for CASSLSQGYSYEQYF.

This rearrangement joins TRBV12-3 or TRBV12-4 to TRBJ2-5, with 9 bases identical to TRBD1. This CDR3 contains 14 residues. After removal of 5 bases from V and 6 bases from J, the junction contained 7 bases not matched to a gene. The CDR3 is CASSRDRVFKTQYF. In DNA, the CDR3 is TGTGCCAGCAGTCGGGACAGGGTTTTTAAGACCCAGTACTTC.